These 29 T cell receptor beta chains were sequenced from one sample in a study of CXCR3-negative and CXCR3-positive naive CD8 T cells. cDNA libraries for TRB were generated by 5' RACE incorporating UMI labels. TCRdb re-called the 5' RACE reads and catalogs CDR3 proteins one per entry, DNA excluded. Its table lists around 90,000 distinct CDR3 sequences. The sample consisted of naive CXCR3- CD8+ T cells from blood. Documented subset: CD45RO-CCR7+CD27+CD95- naive CD8+ T cells lacking CXCR3 (TNR3-). These receptors came from a human donor in good health. Some clones in this sample may be carry-over from other donors' samples.

The chain carries TRBV5-1 and TRBJ2-3. CDR1 is SGHRS, CDR2 YFSETQ, per germline. This CDR3 is built from 15 residues. CDR3 in amino acids: CASSLAGLQADTQYF.

The chain has TRBV29-1 and TRBJ1-1. CDR1 and CDR2 (germline): SQVTM, ANQGSEA. CDR3 length: 11 amino acids. The CDR3 region is CSVLSNTEAFF. The full variable domain, completed using reference TRBV29-1 and TRBJ1-1, is SAVISQKPSRDICQRGTSLTIQCQVDSQVTMMFWYRQQPGQSLTLIATANQGSEATYESGFVIDKFPISRPNLTFSTLTVSNMSPEDSSIYLCSVLSNTEAFFGQGTRLTVV.

The chain carries TRBV21-1 and TRBJ2-7. TRBV21-1 is a pseudogene locus. CDR3 length: 13 amino acids. The CDR3 region is CASSKATAYEQYF.

This sequence joins TRBV4-1 and TRBJ1-2. Germline values: CDR1 MGHRA, CDR2 YSYEKL. The CDR3 is 15 residues long. CDR3: CASSPAGGGNYGYTF.

V gene TRBV7-9 combines with J gene TRBJ2-7; TCRdb's D call of TRBD1 is untestable without DNA. CDR3 length: 12 residues. The germline V gene has CDR1 SEHNR and CDR2 FQNEAQ (reference sequence). CDR3 loop: CASSRGQYEQYF.

The gene calls are TRBV28 and TRBJ1-3; TCRdb indicates TRBD1, and absent DNA this call remains unverified. This CDR3 region has 20 residues. Germline V gene data show CDR1 as MDHEN and CDR2 as SYDVKM. CDR3 residues: CASSSRIGGILPMSGNTIYF.

V and J are TRBV7-8 and TRBJ2-7; the TCRdb D gene call, TRBD1, has no DNA to confirm it. Germline assignment: CDR1 SGHVS and CDR2 FQNEAQ. The CDR3 is 16 amino acids. The CDR3: CASSHSGHSPRREQYF.

V usage is TRBV29-1 and J usage is TRBJ2-7; TCRdb lists TRBD1, though no DNA is available to test this call. The germline V gene encodes CDR1 SQVTM and CDR2 ANQGSEA. This CDR3 has 14 amino acids. CDR3: CSVELQGQPYEQYF.

This chain links TRBV6-5 with TRBJ2-1; as DNA is missing, the TRBD2 call by TCRdb cannot be tested. CDR1 MNHEY and CDR2 SVGAGI come from the germline V gene. The CDR3 length is 15 residues. The CDR3 region is CASSYTLAGNNEQFF.

V usage is TRBV12-3 or TRBV12-4 and J usage is TRBJ2-1; the D call of TRBD1 rests on TCRdb alone, since no DNA is present to check it. There are 15 residues in the CDR3. This CDR3 reads CASSFGDLSYNEQFF.

The rearrangement joins TRBV14 to TRBJ2-7; TCRdb's D gene call, TRBD1, goes unchecked for lack of DNA. The CDR3 contains 13 residues. Per germline, CDR1 SGHDN and CDR2 FVKESK. CDR3 amino acids: CASSLGQSYEQYF.

V usage is TRBV7-2 and J usage is TRBJ2-5. From germline, CDR1 is SGHTA and CDR2 FQGNSA. The CDR3 runs to 13 residues. CDR3 in amino acids: CASSSPTRETQYF.

The chain joins TRBV4-1 to TRBJ2-1. The CDR3 contains 15 residues. CDR1 and CDR2 from the germline V gene are MGHRA and YSYEKL. This CDR3 is CASSQGPYPYNEQFF.

The V gene is TRBV7-3, the J gene TRBJ2-2; absent DNA, TCRdb's TRBD1 call cannot be checked. In germline, CDR1 is SGHTA, CDR2 FQGTGA. This CDR3 has 17 residues. CDR3 sequence reads: CASSLTYRGMDTGELFF.

V and J are TRBV12-3 or TRBV12-4 and TRBJ1-5; checking the TCRdb D call of TRBD1 is not possible without DNA. The CDR3 loop spans 15 amino acids. The CDR3 loop is CASSLVGAGNQPQHF.

The rearrangement uses TRBV12-3 or TRBV12-4 and TRBJ2-2. The CDR3 has 15 amino acids. The CDR3 spells CASSFRVVESGELFF.

The rearrangement links TRBV28 to TRBJ2-2; TCRdb indicates TRBD1, and absent DNA this call remains unverified. This CDR3 contains 13 residues. Germline CDR1 and CDR2: MDHEN and SYDVKM. CDR3 loop: CASSPAPSGELFF. The complete variable domain, with remaining parts taken from reference TRBV28 and TRBJ2-2, reads DVKVTQSSRYLVKRTGEKVFLECVQDMDHENMFWYRQDPGLGLRLIYFSYDVKMKEKGDIPEGYSVSREKKERFSLILESASTNQTSMYLCASSPAPSGELFFGEGSRLTVL.

The chain has TRBV11-2 and TRBJ2-1; TCRdb reports TRBD2, a call that lacks DNA to check it against. This CDR3 is 14 amino acids long. CDR1 is SGHAT and CDR2 is FQNNGV in the germline V gene. The CDR3: CASSAAGWGDEQFF. Complete variable domain (other parts from reference TRBV11-2 and TRBJ2-1): EAGVAQSPRYKIIEKRQSVAFWCNPISGHATLYWYQQILGQGPKLLIQFQNNGVVDDSQLPKDRFSAERLKGVDSTLKIQPAKLEDSAVYLCASSAAGWGDEQFFGPGTRLTVL.

The chain combines TRBV4-3 with TRBJ1-2; there is no DNA to check the TCRdb D call of TRBD1. CDR1 LGHNA and CDR2 YSLEER come from the germline V gene. The CDR3 covers 14 residues. CDR3 residues: CASSQDSTRGVYTF.

This rearrangement joins TRBV29-1 to TRBJ2-7; TCRdb gives TRBD1 as the D gene, but with no DNA this cannot be confirmed. In germline, CDR1 is SQVTM, CDR2 ANQGSEA. This CDR3 has 15 residues. CDR3 protein: CSVPAFETGSYEQYF.

The chain links TRBV29-1 to TRBJ2-1; the D gene TCRdb calls, TRBD2, cannot be checked with no DNA. Germline assignment: CDR1 SQVTM and CDR2 ANQGSEA. The CDR3 is 14 residues long. CDR3 sequence reads: CSVEGTSGSNEQFF.

The chain links TRBV7-3 to TRBJ2-3. Germline CDR1 reads SGHTA; CDR2 reads FQGTGA. This CDR3 spans 15 amino acids. The chain's CDR3 is CASSMGFRNTDTQYF.

The gene calls are TRBV29-1 and TRBJ2-1; TCRdb selects TRBD1, and the lack of DNA leaves this call unchecked. From germline, CDR1 is SQVTM and CDR2 ANQGSEA. The CDR3 is 13 residues long. Here the CDR3 reads CSGSGGTTNEQFF.

The chain couples TRBV30 to TRBJ2-2. Germline CDR1 is GTSNPN and CDR2 is SVGIG (reference sequence). This CDR3 is 12 amino acids long. CDR3 amino acids: CAWVSSTGELFF.

V gene TRBV4-1 combines with J gene TRBJ1-1. Germline-derived CDR1 and CDR2 are MGHRA and YSYEKL. This CDR3 region has 13 residues. The CDR3 region is CASSPRSSPEAFF.

This chain links TRBV13 with TRBJ2-1. The CDR3 totals 14 residues. Germline V gene data show CDR1 as PRHDT and CDR2 as FYEKMQ (reference sequence). The CDR3 spells CASSSRLKPYEQFF.

The chain joins TRBV7-9 to TRBJ2-3; TCRdb calls TRBD2, which cannot be checked without DNA. The germline V gene encodes CDR1 SEHNR and CDR2 FQNEAQ (reference sequence). CDR3 length: 16 residues. The CDR3 sequence is CASSPAYGVGTDTQYF.

The chain links TRBV5-4 to TRBJ2-7; TCRdb's D call of TRBD2 is untestable without DNA. The germline V gene has CDR1 SGHNT and CDR2 YYREEE (reference sequence). The CDR3 runs to 14 residues. CDR3 residues: CASSPGLAGAEQYF.

The CDR3 protein is CASSLVGALTGELFF. J is TRBJ2-2 and V is TRBV7-9; TCRdb lists TRBD2, though no DNA is available to test this call. CDR1 SEHNR and CDR2 FQNEAQ come from the germline V gene (reference sequence). CDR3 size: 15 residues.